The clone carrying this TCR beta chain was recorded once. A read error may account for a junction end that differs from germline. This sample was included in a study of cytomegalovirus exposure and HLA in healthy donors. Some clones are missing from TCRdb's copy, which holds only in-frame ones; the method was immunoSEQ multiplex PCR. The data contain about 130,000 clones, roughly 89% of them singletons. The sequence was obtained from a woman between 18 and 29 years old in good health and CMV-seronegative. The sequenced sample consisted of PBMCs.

Here the CDR3 reads CASSQDTGQGSLLNF. The DNA for the CDR3 is TGCGCCAGCAGCCAAGATACAGGACAGGGAAGTCTCTTGAACTTC. The rearrangement links TRBV4-1 to TRBJ2-7; 8 nucleotides align to TRBD1. The CDR3 has 15 amino acids. CDR1 and CDR2 (germline): MGHRA, YSYEKL.